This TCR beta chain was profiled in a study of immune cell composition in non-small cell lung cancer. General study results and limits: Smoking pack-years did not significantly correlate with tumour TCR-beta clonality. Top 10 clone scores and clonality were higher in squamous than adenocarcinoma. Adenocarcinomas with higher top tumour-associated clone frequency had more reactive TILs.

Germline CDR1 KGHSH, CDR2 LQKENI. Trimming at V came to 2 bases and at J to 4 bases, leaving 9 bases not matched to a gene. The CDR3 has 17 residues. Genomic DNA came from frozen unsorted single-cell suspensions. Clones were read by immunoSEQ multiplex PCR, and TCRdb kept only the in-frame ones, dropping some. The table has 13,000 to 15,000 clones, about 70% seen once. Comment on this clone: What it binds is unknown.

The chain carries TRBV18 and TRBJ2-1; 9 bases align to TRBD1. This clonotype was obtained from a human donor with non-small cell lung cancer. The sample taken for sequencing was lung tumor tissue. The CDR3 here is CASSPYPTGQGYNEQFF. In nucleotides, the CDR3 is TGTGCCAGCTCACCATATCCCACGGGACAGGGTTACAATGAGCAGTTCTTC.